This T cell receptor beta chain is drawn from a study of TIL therapy for anti-PD-1-resistant metastatic lung cancer. Study-level results: Many TIL product clones were absent from baseline tumor, suggesting clonal contraction. Patients were highly selected, enriched for treatment-naive, never-smoker and oncogene-addicted cases. Compared with baseline intratumoral T cells, expanded TIL cultures were more clonal and less diverse (roughly 6% vs 31%).

Per the germline V gene, CDR1 is SGHAT and CDR2 is FQNNGV. CDR3 length equals 15 residues. Trimming pared 4 bases from V and 0 bases from J, leaving 10 bases between. This was the immunoSEQ v3 assay. Sequencing depth was 1.9 million or so read pairs for survey level, roughly 4.5-6 million for deep. Clones were read by immunoSEQ multiplex PCR, and TCRdb kept only the in-frame ones, dropping some. The table records 95,000 or so clones, approximately 65% of them present only once. In the case of this clone: The antigen remains undetermined.

Regarding time point: pre-treatment sample, taken before nivolumab and TIL therapy. The tumor samples were excised metastases, mostly pleural nodules or supraclavicular lymph nodes. The chain couples TRBV11-2 to TRBJ2-1; D may be TRBD1 (6 bases). The sample consisted of tumor tissue, taken at baseline. This clonotype originated in a person aged 25 to 85 with non-small cell lung cancer. For the CDR3, the DNA is TGTGCCAGCAGCTACCGGGACACCTCCTACAATGAGCAGTTCTTC. Protein sequence: CASSYRDTSYNEQFF.